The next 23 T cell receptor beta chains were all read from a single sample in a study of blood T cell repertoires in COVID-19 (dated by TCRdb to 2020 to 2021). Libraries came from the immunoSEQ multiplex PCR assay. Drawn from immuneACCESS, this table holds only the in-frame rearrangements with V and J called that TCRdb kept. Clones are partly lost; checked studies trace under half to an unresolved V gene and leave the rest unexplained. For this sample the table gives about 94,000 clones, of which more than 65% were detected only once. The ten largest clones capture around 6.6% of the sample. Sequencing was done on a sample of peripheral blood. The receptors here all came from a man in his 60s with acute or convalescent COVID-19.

The CDR3 DNA sequence: TGTGCCAGCACTAGGACAGGGGGCTATCGAGAGCAGTACTTC. This translates into CASTRTGGYREQYF. This chain links TRBV6-5 with TRBJ2-7; 11 nucleotides align to TRBD1. Germline V CDR1 and CDR2: MNHEY, SVGAGI. This CDR3 region has 14 residues. V shed 7 bases and J 7 bases; nucleotides not matched to a gene: 9.

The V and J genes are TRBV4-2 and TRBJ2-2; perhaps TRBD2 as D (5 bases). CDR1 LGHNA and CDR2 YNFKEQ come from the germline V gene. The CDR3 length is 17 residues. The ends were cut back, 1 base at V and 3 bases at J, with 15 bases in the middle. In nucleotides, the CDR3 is TGTGCCAGCAGCCAAGGATTGAGAGGGTACGACACCGGGGAGCTGTTTTTT. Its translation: CASSQGLRGYDTGELFF.

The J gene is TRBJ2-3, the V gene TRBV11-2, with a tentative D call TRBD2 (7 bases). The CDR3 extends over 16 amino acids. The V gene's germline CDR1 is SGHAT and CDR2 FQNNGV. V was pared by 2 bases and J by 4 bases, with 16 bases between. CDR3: CASSLMTGGRPDTQYF. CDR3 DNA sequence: TGTGCCAGCAGCTTAATGACGGGGGGCCGGCCAGATACGCAGTATTTT.

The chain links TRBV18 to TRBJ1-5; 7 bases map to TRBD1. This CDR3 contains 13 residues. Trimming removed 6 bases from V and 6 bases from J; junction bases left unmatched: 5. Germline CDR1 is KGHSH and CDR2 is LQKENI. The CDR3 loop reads CASSTDRFQPQHF. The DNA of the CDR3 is TGTGCCAGCTCCACGGACAGGTTTCAGCCCCAGCATTTT. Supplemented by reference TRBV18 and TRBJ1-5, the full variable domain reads NAGVMQNPRHLVRRRGQEARLRCSPMKGHSHVYWYRQLPEEGLKFMVYLQKENIIDESGMPKERFSAEFPKEGPSILRIQQVVRGDSAAYFCASSTDRFQPQHFGDGTRLSIL.

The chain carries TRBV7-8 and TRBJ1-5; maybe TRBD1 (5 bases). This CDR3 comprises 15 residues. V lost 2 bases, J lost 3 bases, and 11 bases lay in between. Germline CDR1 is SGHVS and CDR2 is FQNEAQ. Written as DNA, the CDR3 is TGTGCCAGCAGCTTATGGTCAGGGAACAATCAGCCCCAGCATTTT. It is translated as CASSLWSGNNQPQHF.

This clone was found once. The CDR3, as DNA: TGCAGCGGTATTGGGGGCAACATGAACACTGAAGCTTTCTTT. Translation: CSGIGGNMNTEAFF. This sequence joins TRBV29-1 and TRBJ1-1, with D perhaps matching TRBD1 (6 bases). V dropped 7 bases and J dropped 0 bases, with 15 bases sitting between them. The CDR3 length is 14 residues. The germline V gene encodes CDR1 SQVTM and CDR2 ANQGSEA.

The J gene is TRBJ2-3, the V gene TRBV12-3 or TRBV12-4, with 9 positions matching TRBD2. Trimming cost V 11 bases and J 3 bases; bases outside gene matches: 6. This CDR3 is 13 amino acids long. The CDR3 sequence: CASASGDTDTQYF. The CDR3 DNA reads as TGTGCCTCGGCTAGCGGGGATACAGATACGCAGTATTTT.

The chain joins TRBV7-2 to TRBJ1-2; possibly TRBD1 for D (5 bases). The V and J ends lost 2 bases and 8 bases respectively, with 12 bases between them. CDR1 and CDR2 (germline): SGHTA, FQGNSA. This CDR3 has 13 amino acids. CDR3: CASSLTRQQGYTF. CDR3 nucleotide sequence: TGTGCCAGCAGCTTAACAAGACAGCAAGGCTACACCTTC.

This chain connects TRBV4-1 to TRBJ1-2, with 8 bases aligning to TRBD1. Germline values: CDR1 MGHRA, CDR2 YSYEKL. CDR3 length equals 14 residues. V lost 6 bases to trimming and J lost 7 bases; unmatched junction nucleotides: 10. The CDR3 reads CASSRDRGEAGYTF. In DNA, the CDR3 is TGCGCCAGCAGTCGCGACAGGGGAGAGGCTGGCTACACCTTC.

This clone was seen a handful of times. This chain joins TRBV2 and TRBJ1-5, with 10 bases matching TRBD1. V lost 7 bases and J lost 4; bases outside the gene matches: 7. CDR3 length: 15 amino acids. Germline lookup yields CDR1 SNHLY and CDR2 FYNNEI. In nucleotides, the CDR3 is TGTGCCAGCAACCAGGACAGGGGGGGAAATCAGCCCCAGCATTTT. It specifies CASNQDRGGNQPQHF.

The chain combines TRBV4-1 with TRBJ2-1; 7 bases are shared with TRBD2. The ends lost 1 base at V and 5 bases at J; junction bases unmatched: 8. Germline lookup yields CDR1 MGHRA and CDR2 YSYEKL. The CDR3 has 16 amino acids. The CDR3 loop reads CASSQVHSGPDNEQFF. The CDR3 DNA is TGCGCCAGCAGCCAAGTACATAGCGGGCCAGACAATGAGCAGTTCTTC.

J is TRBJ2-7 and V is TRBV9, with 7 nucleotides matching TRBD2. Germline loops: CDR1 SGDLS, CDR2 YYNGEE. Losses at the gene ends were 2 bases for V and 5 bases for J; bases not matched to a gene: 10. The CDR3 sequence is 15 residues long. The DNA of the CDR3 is TGTGCCAGCAGCGTGGGAGGGAACGGATGGGACGAGCAGTACTTC. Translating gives CASSVGGNGWDEQYF.

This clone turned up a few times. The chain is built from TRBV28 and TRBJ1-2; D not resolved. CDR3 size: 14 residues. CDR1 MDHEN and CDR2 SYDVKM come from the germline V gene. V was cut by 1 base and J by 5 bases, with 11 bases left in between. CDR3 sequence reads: CASSLSGNGYGYTF. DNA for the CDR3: TGTGCCAGCAGTTTATCGGGGAACGGGTATGGCTACACCTTC.

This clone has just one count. This CDR3 reads CSASESRVYGYTF. CDR3 nucleotide sequence: TGCAGTGCTAGTGAGAGTAGAGTCTATGGCTACACCTTC. The chain links TRBV20-1 to TRBJ1-2; no clear D gene. Germline assignment: CDR1 DFQATT and CDR2 SNEGSKA (reference sequence). The germline V and J ends were trimmed by 3 bases and 4 bases, with 12 bases remaining between them. This CDR3 has 13 amino acids.

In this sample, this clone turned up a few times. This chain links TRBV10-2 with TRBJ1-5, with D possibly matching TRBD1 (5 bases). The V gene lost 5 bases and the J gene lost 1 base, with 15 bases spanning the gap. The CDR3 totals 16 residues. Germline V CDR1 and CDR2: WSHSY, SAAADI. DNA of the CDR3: TGCGCCAGCAGTCTTGGAGGGACCGGGAGCAATCAGCCCCAGCATTTT. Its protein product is CASSLGGTGSNQPQHF.

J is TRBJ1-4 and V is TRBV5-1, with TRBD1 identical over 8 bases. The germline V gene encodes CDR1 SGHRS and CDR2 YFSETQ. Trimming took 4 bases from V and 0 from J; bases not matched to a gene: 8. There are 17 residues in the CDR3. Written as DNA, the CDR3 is TGCGCCAGCAGCCCAGGGACAGGCGCCGCAACTAATGAAAAACTGTTTTTT. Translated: CASSPGTGAATNEKLFF.

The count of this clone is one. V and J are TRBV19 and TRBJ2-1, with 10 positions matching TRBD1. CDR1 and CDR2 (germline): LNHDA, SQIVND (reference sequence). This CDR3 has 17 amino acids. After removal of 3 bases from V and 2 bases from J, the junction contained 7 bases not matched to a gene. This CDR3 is CASSIRDRGSTYNEQFF. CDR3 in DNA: TGTGCCAGTAGTATTAGGGACAGGGGAAGCACCTACAATGAGCAGTTCTTC.

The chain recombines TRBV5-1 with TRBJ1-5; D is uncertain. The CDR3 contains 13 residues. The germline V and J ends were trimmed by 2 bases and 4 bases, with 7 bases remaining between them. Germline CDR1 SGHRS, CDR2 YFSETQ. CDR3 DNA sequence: TGCGCCAGCAGCTTCAACTGGAATCAGCCCCAGCATTTT. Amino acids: CASSFNWNQPQHF.

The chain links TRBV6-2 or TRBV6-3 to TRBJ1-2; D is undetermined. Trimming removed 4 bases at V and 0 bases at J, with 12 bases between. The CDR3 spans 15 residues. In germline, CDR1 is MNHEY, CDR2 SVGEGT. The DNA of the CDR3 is TGTGCCAGCAGTTTGTATAGCGATCCTAACTATGGCTACACCTTC. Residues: CASSLYSDPNYGYTF.

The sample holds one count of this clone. CDR3 sequence reads: CASSSGPTSGATQYF. The CDR3 nucleotides read TGTGCCAGCAGCTCCGGGCCGACTAGCGGGGCGACCCAGTACTTC. The rearrangement joins TRBV7-8 to TRBJ2-5; 11 nucleotides align to TRBD2. Losses at the gene ends were 4 bases for V and 7 bases for J; bases not matched to a gene: 8. Germline lookup yields CDR1 SGHVS and CDR2 FQNEAQ. The CDR3 runs to 15 residues.

The CDR3 DNA sequence: TGTGCCAGTAGTATAGGAGCAGGGGCCACCGGGGAGCTGTTTTTT. Its translation is CASSIGAGATGELFF. This sequence joins TRBV19 and TRBJ2-2; weak D call: TRBD1 (6 bases). CDR1 and CDR2 from the germline V gene are LNHDA and SQIVND (reference sequence). The length of the CDR3 is 15 residues. Trimming shortened V by 1 base and J by 4 bases, and 10 bases separated the two germline ends.

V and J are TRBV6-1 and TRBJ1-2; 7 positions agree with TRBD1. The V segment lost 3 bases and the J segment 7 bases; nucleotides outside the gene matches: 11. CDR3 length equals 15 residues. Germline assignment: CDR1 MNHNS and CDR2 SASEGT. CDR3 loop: CASSEAGGTESGYTF. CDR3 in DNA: TGTGCCAGCAGTGAGGCAGGGGGGACGGAATCTGGCTACACCTTC.

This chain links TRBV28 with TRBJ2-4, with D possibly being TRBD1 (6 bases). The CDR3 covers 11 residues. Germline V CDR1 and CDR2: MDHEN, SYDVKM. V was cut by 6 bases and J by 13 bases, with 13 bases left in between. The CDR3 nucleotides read TGTGCCAGCAGCCAGGGACAATTACAGTACTTC. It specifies CASSQGQLQYF.